What follows are 17 T cell receptor beta chains derived from one specimen sequenced in a study of control samples from healthy donors and cancer patients. Sequencing was performed with immunoSEQ multiplex PCR; in TCRdb, only in-frame clones are kept and a portion is missing. The data show about 71,000 clones, about 90% seen once. The specimen sequenced was PBMCs. These TCRs come from a man in his 60s with lung cancer.

The genes are TRBV15 and TRBJ2-7; 7 bases match TRBD1. The CDR3 is 14 amino acids. V gave up 3 bases and J gave up 2 bases; unmatched junction bases: 4. Germline V gives CDR1 LNHNV, CDR2 YYDKDF (reference sequence). The CDR3 sequence is CATSSGTATYEQYV. CDR3 DNA sequence: TGTGCCACCAGCAGCGGGACAGCGACCTACGAGCAGTACGTC.

The chain is built from TRBV7-8 and TRBJ2-2; 7 bases align to TRBD1. The V gene's germline CDR1 is SGHVS and CDR2 FQNEAQ. CDR3 size: 16 residues. V was clipped by 1 base and J by 5 bases; unmatched bases: 7. CDR3 coding DNA: TGTGCCAGCAGCTTAGGCTCCAGGGGGAAAACCGGGGAGCTGTTTTTT. This codes for CASSLGSRGKTGELFF.

V is TRBV25-1 and J is TRBJ1-2, with D unclear. The CDR3 length is 15 residues. Germline CDR1 is MGHDK and CDR2 is SYGVNS. V was pared by 2 bases and J by 4 bases, with 14 bases between. The CDR3 sequence is CASSERLMDTYGYTF. The CDR3, as DNA: TGTGCCAGCAGTGAACGTTTGATGGATACCTATGGCTACACCTTC.

V and J are TRBV15 and TRBJ2-5; the D is unclear. V was trimmed by 1 base and J by 2 bases, leaving 11 bases between them. In germline, CDR1 is LNHNV, CDR2 YYDKDF (reference sequence). This CDR3 spans 15 amino acids. The CDR3 loop reads CATSRVQPFQETQYF. CDR3 coding DNA: TGTGCCACCAGCAGAGTACAGCCTTTTCAAGAGACCCAGTACTTC.

The CDR3 sequence: CATAGGLNEKLFF. The CDR3 DNA reads as TGTGCCACCGCCGGCGGACTTAATGAAAAACTGTTTTTT. The rearrangement links TRBV19 to TRBJ1-4; D remains unclear. The length of the CDR3 is 13 residues. Germline V gene data show CDR1 as LNHDA and CDR2 as SQIVND (reference sequence). The V end lost 10 bases, the J end lost 4 bases, and 13 bases lay between the germline ends.

CDR3 protein: CASSQDRTGGSKKLFF. The CDR3 DNA is TGCGCCAGCAGCCAAGATCGGACAGGGGGCTCTAAAAAACTGTTTTTT. V and J are TRBV4-1 and TRBJ1-4, with 11 bases fitting TRBD1. Trimming at V came to 0 bases and at J to 9 bases, leaving 6 bases not matched to a gene. Looked up from germline, CDR1 is MGHRA and CDR2 is YSYEKL. The CDR3 has 16 residues.

This rearrangement joins TRBV2 to TRBJ1-5; unclear D gene. The CDR3 has 18 residues. The V and J ends lost 6 bases and 3 bases respectively, with 24 bases between them. Per the germline V gene, CDR1 is SNHLY and CDR2 is FYNNEI. The CDR3 DNA sequence: TGTGCCAGCAGCTGGGTCCTCATATCCCTTAATCCCAATCAGCCCCAGCATTTT. Translated: CASSWVLISLNPNQPQHF. Based on the CDR3 plus reference TRBV2 and TRBJ1-5, the full variable domain is EPEVTQTPSHQVTQMGQEVILRCVPISNHLYFYWYRQILGQKVEFLVSFYNNEISEKSEIFDDQFSVERPDGSNFTLKIRSTKLEDSAMYFCASSWVLISLNPNQPQHFGDGTRLSIL.

The gene calls are TRBV2 and TRBJ1-2; D not certain. This CDR3 comprises 14 residues. The germline V and J ends were trimmed by 6 bases and 2 bases, with 13 bases remaining between them. Germline V gives CDR1 SNHLY, CDR2 FYNNEI. The CDR3 sequence: CASRRGSGNYGYTF. The CDR3, as DNA: TGTGCCAGCAGGCGTGGTTCGGGGAACTATGGCTACACCTTC.

The V and J genes are TRBV5-6 and TRBJ2-6, with D perhaps matching TRBD1 (5 bases). CDR1 and CDR2 from the germline V gene are SGHDT and YYEEEE. This CDR3 spans 15 amino acids. Trimming removed 3 bases from V and 0 bases from J, with 7 bases in between. For the CDR3, the DNA is TGTGCCAGCAGCTATAGGGGCTCTGGGGCCAACGTCCTGACTTTC. Translation gives CASSYRGSGANVLTF.

The chain carries TRBV18 and TRBJ2-5, with TRBD2 matching 8 bases. V lost 3 bases and J lost 5; bases outside the gene matches: 11. In germline, CDR1 is KGHSH, CDR2 LQKENI. This CDR3 contains 16 residues. The CDR3 nucleotides are TGTGCCAGCTCACCTAACGCGGGGGGCGCAGGGGAGACCCAGTACTTC. Translating it yields CASSPNAGGAGETQYF.

This clone was recorded only once. The chain joins TRBV28 to TRBJ1-3; D is ambiguous. V lost 6 bases and J lost 4, with 13 bases in between. Germline V CDR1 and CDR2: MDHEN, SYDVKM. The length of the CDR3 is 14 residues. The CDR3 DNA follows: TGTGCCAGCAGCTCTTTCACGAGAGGAAACACCATATATTTT. Its translation is CASSSFTRGNTIYF.

This sequence joins TRBV30 and TRBJ2-5, with 7 bases aligning to TRBD1. The ends lost 1 base at V and 2 bases at J; junction bases unmatched: 1. The CDR3 is 13 amino acids. Germline assignment: CDR1 GTSNPN and CDR2 SVGIG (reference sequence). Here the CDR3 DNA reads TGTGCCTGGAGTGGGGACAGTCAAGAGACCCAGTACTTC. Its translation: CAWSGDSQETQYF. Full variable domain (missing parts from reference TRBV30 and TRBJ2-5): SQTIHQWPATLVQPVGSPLSLECTVEGTSNPNLYWYRQAAGRGLQLLFYSVGIGQISSEVPQNLSASRPQDRQFILSSKKLLLSDSGFYLCAWSGDSQETQYFGPGTRLLVL.

The gene calls are TRBV2 and TRBJ2-5; no clear D. The CDR3 loop spans 15 amino acids. Germline lookup yields CDR1 SNHLY and CDR2 FYNNEI. V lost 3 bases and J 1 base, leaving 12 bases between the germline ends. The CDR3 region is CASSDTEQFQETQYF. Here the CDR3 DNA reads TGTGCCAGCAGTGATACGGAACAGTTCCAAGAGACCCAGTACTTC.

The chain links TRBV24-1 to TRBJ1-1; 10 nucleotides line up with TRBD1. V dropped 7 bases and J dropped 4; count of bases not matched to a gene: 11. The CDR3 length is 16 residues. Germline V gene sequence: CDR1 KGHDR, CDR2 SFDVKD. CDR3 sequence reads: CATRKTGGAGSTEAFF. CDR3 DNA sequence: TGTGCCACCAGAAAGACAGGGGGCGCAGGTAGCACTGAAGCTTTCTTT.

The CDR3 DNA reads TGTGCCAGCAGCCAAGATTCCGGGCCCCGGCAGCCCCAGCATTTT. Translating it yields CASSQDSGPRQPQHF. This chain links TRBV3-1 (or the pseudogene TRBV3-2) with TRBJ1-5; D not certain. The V end lost 0 bases, the J end lost 7 bases, and 13 bases lay between the germline ends. From germline, CDR1 is LGHDT and CDR2 YNNKEL (reference sequence). CDR3 size: 15 residues.

The rearrangement uses TRBV7-2 and TRBJ2-6; the D is unclear. The CDR3 has 14 amino acids. The ends were cut back, 4 bases at V and 10 bases at J, with 14 bases in the middle. CDR1 and CDR2 from the germline V gene are SGHTA and FQGNSA. The CDR3 DNA reads TGTGCCAGCAGCTCCGTAGGGTTACCGAACGTCCTGACTTTC. This encodes CASSSVGLPNVLTF.

V usage is TRBV12-5 and J usage is TRBJ1-1; TRBD1 is a possible D gene (6 bases). CDR3 size: 15 residues. V was pared by 2 bases and J by 3 bases, with 13 bases between. Germline CDR1 and CDR2: LGHNT and FRNRAP. The CDR3 DNA follows: TGTGCTAGTGGTTTGTGGGGGGGCTCGGACACTGAAGCTTTCTTT. Its translation is CASGLWGGSDTEAFF. Full variable domain (rest looked up from reference TRBV12-5 and TRBJ1-1): DARVTQTPRHKVTEMGQEVTMRCQPILGHNTVFWYRQTMMQGLELLAYFRNRAPLDDSGMPKDRFSAEMPDATLATLKIQPSEPRDSAVYFCASGLWGGSDTEAFFGQGTRLTVV.